This entry concerns a single T cell receptor beta chain. The antigen this receptor binds is unknown. The input lacks base qualities; no much larger clone sits a single base away. Libraries came from the immunoSEQ multiplex PCR assay. TCRdb obtained this table from immuneACCESS and retained in-frame rearrangements with V and J assigned. These tables miss some clones; where compared with another copy, unresolved V genes account for less than half of the shortfall, and the remainder is unexplained. The sample table lists fewer than 40,000 clones, roughly 79% of them with a count of one. More than 20% of the sample is taken by the ten largest. The record originates from a study of radiotherapy plus CTLA-4 blockade in lung cancer listed by TCRdb under 2018. About the study as a whole: Objective responses occurred in 18% of enrolled patients, and about 30% achieved disease control.

The study at large found these results: The strongest predictors of response were reported to be early dynamic shifts in blood T cell clones along with a rise in serum interferon-beta following radiation. After treatment with radiotherapy and ipilimumab, TCR clones that originated in tumors expanded in peripheral blood.

The study tested focal radiation therapy combined with CTLA-4 blockade (ipilimumab) in patients with chemo-refractory metastatic non-small-cell lung cancer. The sample in question was peripheral blood, obtained from a patient treated with radiotherapy plus ipilimumab. This TCR derives from a human donor with non-small cell lung cancer that progressed on radiotherapy plus ipilimumab.

CDR3 loop: CAISESGTREETQYF. The DNA reads as follows: TGTGCCATCAGTGAGTCGGGGACTAGAGAAGAGACCCAGTACTTC. The rearrangement joined TRBV10-3 to TRBJ2-5; 8 middle bases align to TRBD2. According to the germline V gene, CDR1 reads ENHRY and CDR2 reads SYGVKD. CDR3 length: 15 amino acids, cysteine to phenylalanine. Of all the DNA, just the CDR3 is kept, 45 bases in frame from base 1. Relative to germline, V is missing 0 bases and J is missing 3 bases, with 3 bases of the junction outside any gene match.